Shown below are 22 T cell receptor beta chains from a single sample sequenced in a study of Ad26.COV2.S vaccination and SARS-CoV-2 variants. Profiling relied on immunoSEQ multiplex PCR, and the TCRdb table lists in-frame clones only, not all of them. Seen here are approximately 350,000 clones, 83% observed once, and the top ten hold about 7.4%. Treatment defined: around 19 received Ad26.COV2.S at low or high dose, single or two shots; 5 received placebo; per-sample allocation not given. The investigators took samples on day 63 after the first vaccine or placebo injection. The source was peripheral blood, collected in a trial of Ad26.COV2.S vaccine versus placebo. The source is a person aged 18-60 years who received the Ad26.COV2.S COVID-19 vaccine or a placebo.

With respect to this clone: This sample also contains other DNA sequences that code for the same CDR3. V usage is TRBV5-1 and J usage is TRBJ1-4; D unresolved. CDR3 length equals 16 residues. Looked up from germline, CDR1 is SGHRS and CDR2 is YFSETQ. V lost 1 base and J 1 base, leaving 11 bases between the germline ends. CDR3 protein: CASSLLGFGTNEKLFF. CDR3 coding DNA: TGCGCCAGCAGCTTGTTGGGGTTCGGAACTAATGAAAAACTGTTTTTT.

The chain carries TRBV5-1 and TRBJ1-1; D may be TRBD1 (5 bases). This CDR3 contains 14 residues. CDR1 and CDR2 (germline): SGHRS, YFSETQ. Trimming shortened V by 4 bases and J by 4 bases, and 14 bases separated the two germline ends. The CDR3 nucleotides are TGCGCCAGCAGCGCCGAAGGGGTGGGCACTGAAGCTTTCTTT. Protein sequence: CASSAEGVGTEAFF.

A single count supports this clone. V is TRBV7-6 and J is TRBJ1-1, with 8 positions matching TRBD1. Germline V gene data show CDR1 as SGHVS and CDR2 as FNYEAQ. This CDR3 contains 16 residues. The junction had 7 bases not matched to a gene; V was cut back by 4 bases and J by 0 bases. CDR3: CASSSRSGGLNTEAFF. DNA of the CDR3: TGTGCCAGCAGCTCCCGATCAGGGGGCCTGAACACTGAAGCTTTCTTT.

The rearrangement links TRBV9 to TRBJ2-3; 12 bases are shared with TRBD2. This CDR3 contains 16 residues. After removal of 4 bases from V and 2 bases from J, the junction contained 5 bases not matched to a gene. The germline gives CDR1 SGDLS, CDR2 YYNGEE. Here the CDR3 DNA reads TGTGCCAGCAGCTTGACTAGCGGGGGAGTCACAGATACGCAGTATTTT. Its protein product is CASSLTSGGVTDTQYF.

The chain is built from TRBV2 and TRBJ2-7; perhaps TRBD2 as D (5 bases). CDR1 and CDR2 from the germline V gene are SNHLY and FYNNEI. V was trimmed by 8 bases and J by 4 bases, leaving 12 bases between them. This CDR3 is 12 amino acids long. CDR3 sequence (DNA): TGTGCCAGCGGAGGTTCCCTATACGAGCAGTACTTC. Its protein is CASGGSLYEQYF.

This rearrangement joins TRBV4-2 to TRBJ1-2; D gene ambiguous. The CDR3 is 14 amino acids. V lost 2 bases, J lost 0 bases, and 7 bases lay in between. Germline V gives CDR1 LGHNA, CDR2 YNFKEQ. The CDR3 region is CASSQRESNYGYTF. Here the CDR3 DNA reads TGTGCCAGCAGCCAACGGGAGTCTAACTATGGCTACACCTTC.

The chain uses TRBV11-2 and TRBJ1-2, with D unresolved. The CDR3 covers 12 residues. Germline V lookup: CDR1 SGHAT, CDR2 FQNNGV. The V and J ends lost 5 bases and 4 bases respectively, with 8 bases between them. The CDR3 spells CASSLLGYGYTF. The CDR3 bases are TGTGCCAGCAGCCTCTTGGGCTATGGCTACACCTTC.

The chain links TRBV29-1 to TRBJ1-2; a possible D gene is TRBD1 (5 bases). The germline V gene encodes CDR1 SQVTM and CDR2 ANQGSEA. This CDR3 spans 13 amino acids. V dropped 7 bases and J dropped 3 bases, with 15 bases sitting between them. CDR3 in amino acids: CSAEYLGDYGYTF. The DNA of the CDR3 is TGCAGCGCCGAATATTTGGGGGACTATGGCTACACCTTC.

The rearrangement uses TRBV4-3 and TRBJ1-1; 8 bases fit TRBD1. Germline CDR1 and CDR2: LGHNA and YSLEER. The CDR3 is 16 residues long. V shed 1 base, J shed 1 base, and the junction held 5 bases outside the gene matches. The CDR3 DNA reads as TGCGCCAGCAGCCAAGCTACAGGGGGAAAGAACACTGAAGCTTTCTTT. Its protein product is CASSQATGGKNTEAFF.

The gene calls are TRBV7-2 and TRBJ2-7; TRBD2 matches at 11 bases. Germline-derived CDR1 and CDR2 are SGHTA and FQGNSA. CDR3 size: 14 residues. V dropped 3 bases and J dropped 7; count of bases not matched to a gene: 5. Here the CDR3 DNA reads TGTGCCAGCAGCTTCACTAGCGGGGGTGGAGAGCAGTACTTC. Amino acids: CASSFTSGGGEQYF.

The gene calls are TRBV7-8 and TRBJ1-5; the D is unclear. The germline V gene has CDR1 SGHVS and CDR2 FQNEAQ. With 4 bases removed from V and 3 bases from J, the gap between germline ends came to 16 bases. The CDR3 length is 16 residues. The CDR3 loop reads CASSSMLSVSNQPQHF. DNA for the CDR3: TGTGCCAGCAGCTCGATGTTATCAGTGTCCAATCAGCCCCAGCATTTT.

This chain connects TRBV4-3 to TRBJ1-2; TRBD1 agrees at 8 bases. CDR1 is LGHNA and CDR2 is YSLEER in the germline V gene. This CDR3 spans 15 amino acids. With 0 bases clipped from V and 4 bases from J, the junction kept 4 bases outside the gene matches. CDR3 DNA sequence: TGCGCCAGCAGCCAAGATCTAACAGGGGGCTATGGCTACACCTTC. This gives the protein CASSQDLTGGYGYTF.

The V call is TRBV7-9, the J call TRBJ1-6, with D unresolved. The CDR3 has 14 amino acids. Germline values: CDR1 SEHNR, CDR2 FQNEAQ (reference sequence). The V end lost 1 base, the J end lost 6 bases, and 7 bases lay between the germline ends. CDR3 bases: TGTGCCAGCAGCTTAGGCTCCCCTAATTCACCCCTCCACTTT. Translated, it gives CASSLGSPNSPLHF.

This rearrangement joins TRBV15 to TRBJ2-2; weak D call: TRBD2 (6 bases). The V end was cut by 0 bases, the J end by 3 bases, with 11 bases between. The CDR3 has 16 amino acids. Germline V gene lookup returns CDR1 LNHNV and CDR2 YYDKDF (reference sequence). CDR3 sequence: CATSRDTGEYTGELFF. CDR3 coding DNA: TGTGCCACCAGCAGAGATACGGGAGAGTACACCGGGGAGCTGTTTTTT.

This clone appeared once. The chain links TRBV5-1 to TRBJ2-7, with 7 bases matching TRBD2. This CDR3 region has 14 residues. The germline V gene has CDR1 SGHRS and CDR2 YFSETQ. Trimming took 5 bases from V and 4 from J; bases not matched to a gene: 9. The CDR3 here is CASRPREQTYEQYF. CDR3 in DNA: TGCGCCAGCAGACCGCGGGAGCAAACTTACGAGCAGTACTTC.

The V call is TRBV19, the J call TRBJ1-4; 9 nucleotides line up with TRBD1. Per the germline V gene, CDR1 is LNHDA and CDR2 is SQIVND (reference sequence). The CDR3 totals 14 residues. J was trimmed by 6 bases and V by 2 bases; bases with no gene match: 1. The CDR3 DNA is TGTGCCAGTAGTATACGACAGGGGGATGAAAAACTGTTTTTT. Translation: CASSIRQGDEKLFF.

The chain couples TRBV18 to TRBJ2-1; 7 bases line up with TRBD1. Germline CDR1 reads KGHSH; CDR2 reads LQKENI. V was pared by 2 bases and J by 7 bases, with 5 bases of the junction left unmatched. The CDR3 sequence is 14 residues long. CDR3 residues: CASSPGTVENEQFF. CDR3 nucleotides: TGTGCCAGCTCACCAGGGACAGTGGAGAATGAGCAGTTCTTC.

A remark on this clone: Other DNA sequences in this specimen translate into the identical CDR3. The V and J genes are TRBV5-1 and TRBJ2-1; weak D call: TRBD2 (6 bases). The CDR3 runs to 15 residues. Germline-derived CDR1 and CDR2 are SGHRS and YFSETQ. The germline V and J ends were trimmed by 2 bases and 0 bases, with 9 bases remaining between them. The CDR3 protein is CASSLAGSSYNEQFF. CDR3 nucleotide sequence: TGCGCCAGCAGCTTAGCGGGCAGCTCCTACAATGAGCAGTTCTTC.

The chain couples TRBV27 to TRBJ2-5; D remains ambiguous. The CDR3 sequence is 12 residues long. V lost 2 bases to trimming and J lost 7 bases, with 8 bases between them. Germline CDR1 and CDR2: MNHEY and SMNVEV (reference sequence). The CDR3 DNA reads TGTGCCAGCAGTTTAGGACGAGGGACCCAGTACTTC. It specifies CASSLGRGTQYF.

This clone was seen more than once but under ten times. The V and J genes are TRBV18 and TRBJ1-2; 9 bases agree with TRBD1. The J segment lost 8 bases and the V segment lost 3 bases, leaving 13 bases of the junction unmatched. CDR1 is KGHSH, CDR2 LQKENI, per germline. The CDR3 runs 16 residues. CDR3 protein: CASSPTTGQGRFGYTF. CDR3 nucleotides: TGTGCCAGCTCACCCACGACGGGACAGGGAAGGTTCGGCTACACCTTC.

The rearrangement uses TRBV2 and TRBJ1-2; TRBD1 agrees at 9 bases. V lost 6 bases to trimming and J lost 4 bases; unmatched junction nucleotides: 6. The length of the CDR3 is 14 residues. Germline V lookup: CDR1 SNHLY, CDR2 FYNNEI. CDR3 loop: CASSLGTGTYGYTF. In DNA form, the CDR3 reads TGTGCCAGCAGCCTCGGGACAGGGACCTATGGCTACACCTTC.

The V call is TRBV2, the J call TRBJ2-6; D remains unclear. The length of the CDR3 is 14 residues. The ends were cut back, 4 bases at V and 1 base at J, with 5 bases in the middle. Germline CDR1 SNHLY, CDR2 FYNNEI. CDR3 loop: CASSAESGANVLTF. DNA of the CDR3: TGTGCCAGCAGTGCGGAGTCTGGGGCCAACGTCCTGACTTTC.